Following are 23 T cell receptor beta chains from one sample sequenced in a study of shared clonotypes between healthy human individuals. Sequencing was performed with immunoSEQ multiplex PCR; in TCRdb, only in-frame clones are kept and a portion is missing. The data contain approximately 400,000 clones, roughly 96% of them singletons. Sequencing was done on a sample of memory CD8+ T cells sorted from blood. The subset denotes: CD45RO+ cells pooled with CCR7-negative TemRA cells. The receptor source for this set is a man younger than 45 in good health.

This sequence joins TRBV10-2 and TRBJ2-7; D could derive from TRBD1 or TRBD2 (6 bases each). The length of the CDR3 is 13 residues. With 4 bases removed from V and 4 bases from J, the gap between germline ends came to 11 bases. The V gene's germline CDR1 is WSHSY and CDR2 SAAADI. The CDR3 spells CASSVRGGYEQYF. DNA of the CDR3: TGCGCCAGCAGTGTCCGAGGGGGGTACGAGCAGTACTTC.

This chain's CDR3 is CASNPGHFNYGYTF. The CDR3 nucleotides read TGTGCCAGCAACCCGGGACATTTTAACTATGGCTACACCTTC. The chain links TRBV6-5 to TRBJ1-2, with D possibly matching TRBD1 (6 bases). CDR1 is MNHEY and CDR2 is SVGAGI in the germline V gene. This CDR3 comprises 14 residues. V shed 7 bases and J shed 1 base, with 13 bases lying between them.

The gene calls are TRBV11-1 and TRBJ1-1; D remains ambiguous. CDR1 SGHAT and CDR2 FQDESV come from the germline V gene (reference sequence). CDR3 length equals 14 residues. Trimming removed 2 bases at V and 4 bases at J, with 11 bases between. CDR3 amino acids: CASSLRSDGTEAFF. For the CDR3, the DNA is TGTGCCAGCAGCTTACGATCAGACGGCACTGAAGCTTTCTTT.

The V call is TRBV19, the J call TRBJ1-1, with 10 bases matching TRBD1. Trimming cost V 2 bases and J 3 bases; bases outside gene matches: 6. The CDR3 has 16 amino acids. Germline V gene sequence: CDR1 LNHDA, CDR2 SQIVND (reference sequence). CDR3 amino acids: CASSIRDRGLHTEAFF. The CDR3 DNA is TGTGCCAGTAGTATACGGGACAGGGGCCTTCACACTGAAGCTTTCTTT.

The chain combines TRBV10-3 with TRBJ2-7; 11 bases fit TRBD1. Unmatched junction bases numbered 2, after V lost 2 bases and J lost 2 bases. The CDR3 spans 15 residues. Germline loops: CDR1 ENHRY, CDR2 SYGVKD. The DNA of the CDR3 is TGTGCCATCAGTGAGGGGACAGGGGGGACCTACGAGCAGTACTTC. Its protein is CAISEGTGGTYEQYF.

V and J are TRBV27 and TRBJ2-5; possibly TRBD1 for D (6 bases). The V end was cut by 3 bases, the J end by 5 bases, with 7 bases between. Germline CDR1 MNHEY, CDR2 SMNVEV (reference sequence). This CDR3 comprises 12 residues. In DNA form, the CDR3 reads TGTGCCAGCAGTTTGAGGGGGGAGACCCAGTACTTC. This translates into CASSLRGETQYF.

The rearrangement joins TRBV9 to TRBJ2-2, with D hard to call. The CDR3 contains 17 residues. Germline V CDR1 and CDR2: SGDLS, YYNGEE. Deletions cut 3 bases from V and 2 bases from J, with 17 bases between. CDR3 region: CASSGLPRVVNTGELFF. The CDR3, as DNA: TGTGCCAGCAGCGGACTCCCTCGGGTAGTAAACACCGGGGAGCTGTTTTTT.

This clone was detected only once. This chain joins TRBV7-9 and TRBJ1-3; tentatively, D is TRBD1 (5 bases). Germline CDR1 and CDR2: SEHNR and FQNEAQ (reference sequence). The CDR3 is 16 amino acids. The ends were cut back, 4 bases at V and 0 bases at J, with 13 bases in the middle. This CDR3 is CASSYVWGRSGNTIYF. CDR3 sequence (DNA): TGTGCCAGCAGCTATGTTTGGGGACGCTCTGGAAACACCATATATTTT. Drawing the rest from reference TRBV7-9 and TRBJ1-3, the complete variable domain is DTGVSQNPRHKITKRGQNVTFRCDPISEHNRLYWYRQTLGQGPEFLTYFQNEAQLEKSRLLSDRFSAERPKGSFSTLEIQRTEQGDSAMYLCASSYVWGRSGNTIYFGEGSWLTVV.

The chain is built from TRBV7-8 and TRBJ2-1; D is perhaps TRBD2 (5 bases). The V end was cut by 3 bases, the J end by 12 bases, with 15 bases between. This CDR3 region has 13 residues. Germline CDR1 is SGHVS and CDR2 is FQNEAQ. CDR3 loop: CASSFNSGTVQFF. In DNA form, the CDR3 reads TGTGCCAGCAGCTTCAACTCGGGAACAGTGCAGTTCTTC.

The chain has TRBV5-4 and TRBJ1-2, with D possibly TRBD1 on 5 matching bases. Per germline, CDR1 SGHNT and CDR2 YYREEE (reference sequence). This CDR3 contains 14 residues. Trimming shortened V by 3 bases and J by 2 bases, and 11 bases separated the two germline ends. CDR3 amino acids: CASSSGPINYGYTF. DNA for the CDR3: TGTGCCAGCAGCTCGGGACCGATCAACTATGGCTACACCTTC.

The rearrangement uses TRBV5-5 and TRBJ2-2; 9 nucleotides align to TRBD2. Germline CDR1 is SGHKS and CDR2 is YYEKEE (reference sequence). V shed 0 bases and J 4 bases; nucleotides not matched to a gene: 4. This CDR3 has 16 amino acids. The CDR3 region is CASSLGLAESTGELFF. DNA for the CDR3: TGTGCCAGCAGCTTGGGACTAGCGGAGTCCACCGGGGAGCTGTTTTTT.

V and J are TRBV6-1 and TRBJ2-7, with TRBD2 identical over 13 bases. In germline, CDR1 is MNHNS, CDR2 SASEGT. The CDR3 has 14 residues. V was clipped by 1 base and J by 6 bases; unmatched bases: 0. This CDR3 is CASSEGTSGSEQYF. In DNA, the CDR3 is TGTGCCAGCAGTGAAGGGACTAGCGGGAGCGAGCAGTACTTC.

The chain employs TRBV11-2 and TRBJ2-4; D is tentatively TRBD1 or TRBD2 (5 bases each). The CDR3 has 18 amino acids. Germline V gene lookup returns CDR1 SGHAT and CDR2 FQNNGV. The V gene lost 2 bases and the J gene lost 0 bases, with 17 bases spanning the gap. DNA for the CDR3: TGTGCCAGCAGCTTAATTCCCAAGGGGACGGTAGCCAAAAACATTCAGTACTTC. This encodes CASSLIPKGTVAKNIQYF. The full variable domain, with the rest looked up from reference TRBV11-2 and TRBJ2-4, is EAGVAQSPRYKIIEKRQSVAFWCNPISGHATLYWYQQILGQGPKLLIQFQNNGVVDDSQLPKDRFSAERLKGVDSTLKIQPAKLEDSAVYLCASSLIPKGTVAKNIQYFGAGTRLSVL.

The chain uses TRBV5-1 and TRBJ2-3; 11 nucleotides align to TRBD1. The CDR3 is made up of 15 amino acids. V shed 5 bases, J shed 5 bases, and the junction held 7 bases outside the gene matches. Per germline, CDR1 SGHRS and CDR2 YFSETQ. The CDR3 here is CASSRRTGGVDTQYF. The CDR3 DNA follows: TGCGCCAGCAGTCGTCGGACAGGGGGCGTAGATACGCAGTATTTT.

The V and J genes are TRBV19 and TRBJ2-7; 10 positions agree with TRBD1. Germline assignment: CDR1 LNHDA and CDR2 SQIVND (reference sequence). The CDR3 loop spans 14 amino acids. V shed 5 bases and J 6 bases; nucleotides not matched to a gene: 7. The DNA of the CDR3 is TGTGCCAGTAGTTTTCCGGGACAGGGGACCGAGCAGTACTTC. Amino acids: CASSFPGQGTEQYF.

The gene calls are TRBV5-6 and TRBJ2-1, with unresolved D. Germline CDR1 is SGHDT and CDR2 is YYEEEE. This CDR3 contains 11 residues. Trimming removed 0 bases from V and 9 bases from J, with 4 bases in between. In DNA, the CDR3 is TGTGCCAGCAGCTTGGGGGCTGAGCAGTTCTTC. The encoded protein is CASSLGAEQFF.

In nucleotides, the CDR3 is TGTGCCAGCAGCTTGGTGTCAGGGGATTGGGGCACTGAAGCTTTCTTT. It yields the protein CASSLVSGDWGTEAFF. V is TRBV5-5 and J is TRBJ1-1; TRBD1 might be the D (6 bases). The CDR3 contains 16 residues. Per germline, CDR1 SGHKS and CDR2 YYEKEE (reference sequence). V gave up 0 bases and J gave up 4 bases, with 16 bases separating them.

The chain recombines TRBV29-1 with TRBJ2-5; 12 bases fit TRBD2. Per the germline V gene, CDR1 is SQVTM and CDR2 is ANQGSEA. V lost 5 bases, J lost 2 bases, and 9 bases stayed unmatched. There are 16 residues in the CDR3. CDR3 residues: CSVSGLAGRRQETQYF. DNA for the CDR3: TGCAGCGTTTCTGGACTAGCGGGAAGACGACAAGAGACCCAGTACTTC.

This clone has just one count. The chain recombines TRBV6-7 with TRBJ1-3, with D unclear. TRBV6-7 is designated an ORF whose function remains uncertain. This CDR3 region has 17 residues. Trimming cost V 0 bases and J 0 bases, with 12 bases left between them. In nucleotides, the CDR3 is TGTGCCAGCAGTTACTCGAGTACACCTGGCTCTGGAAACACCATATATTTT. Its protein product is CASSYSSTPGSGNTIYF.

The chain carries TRBV10-3 and TRBJ2-3, with TRBD1 as a possible D gene (6 bases). The CDR3 has 14 residues. Trimming stripped 7 bases from V and 0 bases from J, with 11 bases between. Germline loops: CDR1 ENHRY, CDR2 SYGVKD. As DNA, the CDR3 is TGTGCCATCAACCCAGGGGACAGCACAGATACGCAGTATTTT. Amino acids: CAINPGDSTDTQYF.

Comment on this clone: Different DNA sequences within this sample yield the same CDR3. The V gene is TRBV5-1, the J gene TRBJ1-3; D call uncertain. Germline CDR1 SGHRS, CDR2 YFSETQ. The CDR3 extends over 15 amino acids. V was shortened by 0 bases and J by 0 bases, with 7 bases between the two germline ends. The CDR3 DNA is TGCGCCAGCAGCTTGGGGACCTCCTCTGGAAACACCATATATTTT. Translating gives CASSLGTSSGNTIYF.

The rearrangement links TRBV6-1 to TRBJ2-7, with unresolved D. This CDR3 is built from 16 residues. Trimming pared 4 bases from V and 1 base from J, leaving 17 bases between. CDR1 and CDR2 from the germline V gene are MNHNS and SASEGT. CDR3 sequence: CASSGQRRPHSYEQYF. In DNA, the CDR3 is TGTGCCAGCAGTGGTCAGAGGCGGCCCCATTCCTACGAGCAGTACTTC.

The chain carries TRBV27 and TRBJ2-6, with 7 positions matching TRBD1. The CDR3 runs 17 residues. Trimming took 2 bases from V and 0 from J; bases not matched to a gene: 4. The germline V gene encodes CDR1 MNHEY and CDR2 SMNVEV (reference sequence). The CDR3 DNA follows: TGTGCCAGCAGTTTAGCAGGGGGACACTCTGGGGCCAACGTCCTGACTTTC. Amino acids: CASSLAGGHSGANVLTF.